Listed below are T cell receptor beta chains from one sample, sequenced in a study of blood T cell repertoires in COVID-19. Profiled with immunoSEQ multiplex PCR; TCRdb holds only in-frame clones, not every one. The sample carries 30,000 to 45,000 clones, roughly 80% recorded once. Sequenced material: peripheral blood. The receptor source for this set is an elderly man with active or convalescent COVID-19. Both conserved end residues are part of each CDR3. D genes are given only for firm matches. Some rows mark clone size as missing; the rest say once, few, many or name a class of expanded clone.

-	TRBV4-3	TRBJ1-5	-	15	CASSLGAGENQPQHF	TGCGCCAGCAGCCTAGGGGCAGGGGAGAATCAGCCCCAGCATTTT
TRBD1	TRBV4-3	TRBJ1-1	-	18	CASSQTGQAILLNTEAFF	TGCGCCAGCAGCCAAACTGGACAGGCCATCCTATTGAACACTGAAGCTTTCTTT
-	TRBV9	TRBJ2-3	-	16	CASSVTAARLTDTQYF	TGTGCCAGCAGCGTAACTGCAGCGCGCCTCACAGATACGCAGTATTTT
-	TRBV11-3	TRBJ2-6	-	14	CASTQGFGANVLTF	TGTGCCAGCACGCAGGGGTTTGGGGCCAACGTCCTGACTTTC
TRBD1	TRBV6-4	TRBJ1-2	many	13	CASSRDRNYGYTF	TGTGCCAGCAGCCGGGACAGGAACTATGGCTACACCTTC
-	TRBV6-5	TRBJ1-2	-	13	CATPLLRGYGYTF	TGTGCCACCCCACTTTTAAGGGGCTATGGCTACACCTTC
-	TRBV5-1	TRBJ2-5	-	16	CASSLEGGVWRETQYF	TGCGCCAGCAGCTTGGAGGGCGGGGTCTGGCGAGAGACCCAGTACTTC
-	TRBV7-8	TRBJ2-3	-	14	CASSAELADRSQYF	TGTGCCAGCAGCGCCGAACTAGCGGACAGGTCGCAGTATTTT
TRBD2	TRBV7-3	TRBJ2-1	-	15	CASSPTSGRWSEQFF	TGTGCCAGCAGCCCGACTAGCGGGAGGTGGAGTGAGCAGTTCTTC
-	TRBV5-5	TRBJ2-2	-	19	CASSLALTTGITNTGELFF	TGTGCCAGCAGCCTCGCACTCACAACAGGGATTACGAACACCGGGGAGCTGTTTTTT
-	TRBV11-3	TRBJ2-3	-	14	CASSQDYYTDTQYF	TGTGCCAGCAGCCAGGACTATTACACAGATACGCAGTATTTT
TRBD2	TRBV5-4	TRBJ2-1	-	14	CASRLGEGHNEQFF	TGTGCCAGCAGGCTAGGGGAGGGACACAATGAGCAGTTCTTC
TRBD2	TRBV4-3	TRBJ2-3	once	18	CASSQDLGLAGRTDTQYF	TGCGCCAGCAGCCAAGACCTCGGGCTAGCGGGGCGCACAGATACGCAGTATTTT
-	TRBV19	TRBJ1-1	-	15	CATKRSNGANTEAFF	TGTGCCACCAAGAGATCAAACGGTGCGAACACTGAAGCTTTCTTT
TRBD2	TRBV30	TRBJ2-5	-	15	CAWSVSGRYRETQYF	TGTGCCTGGAGTGTTTCCGGGAGGTATAGAGAGACCCAGTACTTC
-	TRBV29-1	TRBJ1-2	few	12	CSVEGYRDGYTF	TGCAGCGTTGAAGGGTACAGGGATGGCTACACCTTC
-	TRBV4-3	TRBJ2-7	-	15	CASSLRGGGGYEQYF	TGCGCCAGCAGCCTCAGAGGAGGGGGCGGGTACGAGCAGTACTTC
-	TRBV20-1	TRBJ2-7	-	13	CSASSGTLYEQYF	TGCAGTGCTAGTTCCGGGACACTCTACGAGCAGTACTTC
-	TRBV15	TRBJ1-2	-	15	CATSRASGSLYGYTF	TGTGCCACCAGCAGAGCCTCAGGTTCTTTATATGGCTACACCTTC
-	TRBV6-1	TRBJ2-3	-	17	CASSASNRAGVTDTQYF	TGTGCCAGCAGTGCAAGTAACAGGGCTGGGGTCACAGATACGCAGTATTTT
-	TRBV7-9	TRBJ2-1	-	16	CASSSLLADSYNEQFF	TGTGCCAGCAGCTCCCTATTAGCGGACTCCTACAATGAGCAGTTCTTC
TRBD1	TRBV12-3/TRBV12-4	TRBJ1-2	-	13	CASRGTGGHGYTF	TGTGCCAGCAGAGGAACAGGGGGCCATGGCTACACCTTC
TRBD1	TRBV6-5	TRBJ1-2	-	15	CASTDLGQGGTGYTF	TGTGCCAGCACCGACCTTGGACAGGGAGGAACGGGCTACACCTTC
-	TRBV7-2	TRBJ2-7	-	17	CASSSKRQTYYTYEQYF	TGTGCCAGCAGCTCCAAGCGACAGACCTATTATACCTACGAGCAGTACTTC
TRBD1	TRBV11-3	TRBJ2-5	-	14	CASSFRQGTETQYF	TGTGCCAGCAGCTTCCGACAGGGTACAGAGACCCAGTACTTC
TRBD2	TRBV29-1	TRBJ2-3	few	13	CSVLAGGTDTQYF	TGCAGCGTTCTAGCGGGAGGCACAGATACGCAGTATTTT
-	TRBV5-4	TRBJ2-3	-	13	CASSLKGGDTQYF	TGTGCCAGCAGCTTGAAGGGCGGGGATACGCAGTATTTT
TRBD2	TRBV6-1	TRBJ2-3	few	15	CASSELLAATDTQYF	TGTGCCAGCAGTGAATTACTAGCGGCCACAGATACGCAGTATTTT
-	TRBV7-3	TRBJ2-1	-	14	CASSPSPGLNEQFF	TGTGCCAGCAGCCCATCCCCGGGACTGAATGAGCAGTTCTTC
-	TRBV7-2	TRBJ2-5	-	14	CASSLEAGQETQYF	TGTGCCAGCAGCTTAGAGGCAGGACAAGAGACCCAGTACTTC
TRBD1	TRBV20-1	TRBJ1-5	-	14	CSASPGQVDQPQHF	TGCAGTGCTAGTCCGGGACAGGTCGATCAGCCCCAGCATTTT
-	TRBV24-1	TRBJ2-1	-	16	CATSDSSASSYNEQFF	TGTGCCACCAGTGATAGCAGCGCGAGCTCCTACAATGAGCAGTTCTTC
TRBD1	TRBV10-3	TRBJ2-4	few	15	CAISVSHRGKNIQYF	TGTGCCATCAGTGTTAGTCACAGGGGCAAAAACATTCAGTACTTC
-	TRBV15	TRBJ2-5	-	15	CATSRQGPLQETQYF	TGTGCCACCAGCAGGCAGGGCCCTCTCCAAGAGACCCAGTACTTC
-	TRBV7-9	TRBJ2-1	-	14	CASSPSRGYNEQFF	TGTGCCAGCAGTCCCTCCAGAGGGTACAATGAGCAGTTCTTC
-	TRBV12-3/TRBV12-4	TRBJ1-5	once	13	CATNYRGNQPQHF	TGTGCCACTAACTACAGGGGCAATCAGCCCCAGCATTTT
-	TRBV19	TRBJ1-4	-	13	CASWDNTNEKLFF	TGTGCCAGTTGGGACAACACAAATGAAAAACTGTTTTTT
-	TRBV7-9	TRBJ1-2	few	13	CASSPDSLPGYTF	TGTGCCAGCAGCCCCGACAGTCTTCCTGGCTACACCTTC
-	TRBV11-2	TRBJ2-3	-	13	CASSSGNPDTQYF	TGTGCCAGCAGCTCGGGAAACCCAGATACGCAGTATTTT
TRBD1	TRBV5-1	TRBJ1-2	-	14	CASSLSTGVDGYTF	TGCGCCAGCAGCTTGTCGACAGGGGTTGATGGCTACACCTTC
TRBD1	TRBV27	TRBJ1-2	-	16	CASSPMGAGGSYGYTF	TGTGCCAGCAGCCCCATGGGGGCAGGGGGCTCCTATGGCTACACCTTC
TRBD2	TRBV7-7	TRBJ2-1	-	17	CASSPFLSSGRSNEQFF	TGTGCCAGCAGCCCCTTTTTAAGTAGCGGGAGGTCGAATGAGCAGTTCTTC
TRBD1	TRBV30	TRBJ1-6	-	15	CAWSERTGRKSPLHF	TGTGCCTGGAGTGAAAGGACAGGAAGAAAATCACCCCTCCACTTT
-	TRBV3-1/TRBV3-2	TRBJ1-2	-	13	CASSQGEVRGYTF	TGTGCCAGCAGCCAAGGGGAGGTGCGTGGCTACACCTTC
-	TRBV19	TRBJ2-3	-	12	CASRISGDTQYF	TGTGCCAGCAGAATATCGGGGGATACGCAGTATTTT
TRBD2	TRBV7-9	TRBJ2-3	-	16	CASSPRRGGASDTQYF	TGTGCCAGCAGCCCTCGTCGCGGGGGGGCCTCAGATACGCAGTATTTT
-	TRBV29-1	TRBJ1-1	once	12	CSVGDRNTEAFF	TGCAGCGTGGGTGACAGGAACACTGAAGCTTTCTTT
-	TRBV7-6	TRBJ2-3	-	17	CASSLEVGGRLTDTQYF	TGTGCCAGCAGCTTAGAGGTCGGGGGACGCCTCACAGATACGCAGTATTTT
TRBD1	TRBV30	TRBJ2-3	few	15	CAWSRDRGRADTQYF	TGTGCCTGGAGTCGGGACAGGGGGCGCGCAGATACGCAGTATTTT
-	TRBV5-1	TRBJ1-1	-	14	CASSLGQMHTEAFF	TGCGCCAGCAGCCTTGGACAGATGCACACTGAAGCTTTCTTT
TRBD1	TRBV27	TRBJ1-2	once	14	CASSLRDSNYGYTF	TGTGCCAGCAGTTTAAGGGACAGCAACTATGGCTACACCTTC
-	TRBV5-4	TRBJ2-1	-	16	CASSLNAGALWDEQFF	TGTGCCAGCAGCTTGAATGCGGGGGCGCTTTGGGATGAGCAGTTCTTC
-	TRBV6-2/TRBV6-3	TRBJ1-5	-	16	CASSYSTVRALQPQHF	TGTGCCAGCAGTTACTCGACGGTCAGGGCCCTTCAGCCCCAGCATTTT
TRBD1	TRBV19	TRBJ1-1	-	15	CASSGQGGKDTEAFF	TGTGCCAGTAGTGGACAGGGGGGTAAGGACACTGAAGCTTTCTTT
-	TRBV29-1	TRBJ1-4	once	13	CSVEAGFREKLFF	TGCAGCGTTGAAGCAGGGTTTCGTGAAAAACTGTTTTTT